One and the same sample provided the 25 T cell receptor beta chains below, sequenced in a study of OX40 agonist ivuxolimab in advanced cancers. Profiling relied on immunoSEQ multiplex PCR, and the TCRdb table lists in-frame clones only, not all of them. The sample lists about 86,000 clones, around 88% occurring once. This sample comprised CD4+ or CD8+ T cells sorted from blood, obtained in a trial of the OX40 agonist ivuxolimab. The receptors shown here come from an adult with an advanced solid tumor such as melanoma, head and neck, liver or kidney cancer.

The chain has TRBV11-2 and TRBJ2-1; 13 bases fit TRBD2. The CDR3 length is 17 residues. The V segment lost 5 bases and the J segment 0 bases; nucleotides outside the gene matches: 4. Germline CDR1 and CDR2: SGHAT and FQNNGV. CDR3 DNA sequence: TGTGCCAGCAGCCCTCGACTAGCGGGGGGCTCCTACAATGAGCAGTTCTTC. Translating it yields CASSPRLAGGSYNEQFF.

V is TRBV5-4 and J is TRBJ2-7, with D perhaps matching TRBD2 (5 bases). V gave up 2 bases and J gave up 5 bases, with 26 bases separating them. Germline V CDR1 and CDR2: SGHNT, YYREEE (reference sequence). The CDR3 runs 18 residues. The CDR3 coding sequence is TGTGCCAGCAGCTTCCTCTCCTTGGGGAGAGGCTTTTTGGACGAGCAGTACTTC. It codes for CASSFLSLGRGFLDEQYF.

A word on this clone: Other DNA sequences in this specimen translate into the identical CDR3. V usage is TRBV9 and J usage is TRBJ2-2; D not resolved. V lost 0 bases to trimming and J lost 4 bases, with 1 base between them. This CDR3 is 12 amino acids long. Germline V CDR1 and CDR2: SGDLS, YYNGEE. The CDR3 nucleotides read TGTGCCAGCAGCGTAGGCACCGGGGAGCTGTTTTTT. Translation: CASSVGTGELFF.

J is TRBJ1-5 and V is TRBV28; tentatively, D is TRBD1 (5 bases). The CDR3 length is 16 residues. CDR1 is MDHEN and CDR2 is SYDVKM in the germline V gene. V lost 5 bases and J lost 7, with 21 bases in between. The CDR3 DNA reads TGTGCCAGCAGTCGCTTTACGGCAGGGAGGGACCAGCCCCAGCATTTT. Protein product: CASSRFTAGRDQPQHF.

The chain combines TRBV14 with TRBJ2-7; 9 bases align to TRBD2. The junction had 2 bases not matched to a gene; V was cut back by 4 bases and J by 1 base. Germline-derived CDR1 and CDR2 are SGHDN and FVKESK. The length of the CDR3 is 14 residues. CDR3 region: CASSPTSGSYEQYF. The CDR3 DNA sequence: TGTGCCAGCAGCCCCACTAGCGGGTCCTACGAGCAGTACTTC.

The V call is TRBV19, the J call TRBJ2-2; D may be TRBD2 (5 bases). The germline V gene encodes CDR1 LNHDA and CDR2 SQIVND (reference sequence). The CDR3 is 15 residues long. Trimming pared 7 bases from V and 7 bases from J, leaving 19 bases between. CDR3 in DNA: TGTGCCAGTACCCACGAGGGTATCAAGGGCGGGGAGCTGTTTTTT. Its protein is CASTHEGIKGGELFF. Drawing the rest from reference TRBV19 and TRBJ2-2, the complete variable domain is DGGITQSPKYLFRKEGQNVTLSCEQNLNHDAMYWYRQDPGQGLRLIYYSQIVNDFQKGDIAEGYSVSREKKESFPLTVTSAQKNPTAFYLCASTHEGIKGGELFFGEGSRLTVL.

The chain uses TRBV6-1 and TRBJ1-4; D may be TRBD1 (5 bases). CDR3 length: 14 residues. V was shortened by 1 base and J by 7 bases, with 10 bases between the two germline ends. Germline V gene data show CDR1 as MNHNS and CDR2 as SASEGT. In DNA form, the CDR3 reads TGTGCCAGCAGTGAAGGAGCGGGGGTTGAAAAACTGTTTTTT. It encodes CASSEGAGVEKLFF.

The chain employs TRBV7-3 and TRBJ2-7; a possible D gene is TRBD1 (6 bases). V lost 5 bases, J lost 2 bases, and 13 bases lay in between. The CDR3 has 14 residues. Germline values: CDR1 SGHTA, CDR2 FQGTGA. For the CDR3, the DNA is TGTGCCAGCAGCCCCGTGGCAGGGGCCTACGAGCAGTACTTC. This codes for CASSPVAGAYEQYF.

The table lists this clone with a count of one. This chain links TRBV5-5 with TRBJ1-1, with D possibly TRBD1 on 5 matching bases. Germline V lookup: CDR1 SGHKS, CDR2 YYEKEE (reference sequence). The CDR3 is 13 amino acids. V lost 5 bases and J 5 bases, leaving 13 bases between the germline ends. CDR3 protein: CASSGTGTTEAFF. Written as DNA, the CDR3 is TGTGCCAGCAGTGGTACCGGGACGACTGAAGCTTTCTTT.

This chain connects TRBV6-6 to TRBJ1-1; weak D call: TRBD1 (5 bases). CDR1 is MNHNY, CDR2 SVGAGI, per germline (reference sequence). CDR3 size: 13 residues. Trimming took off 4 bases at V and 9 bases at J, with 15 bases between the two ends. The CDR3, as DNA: TGTGCCAGCAGTTCCACACCTGACAGCCAAGCTTTCTTT. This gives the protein CASSSTPDSQAFF.

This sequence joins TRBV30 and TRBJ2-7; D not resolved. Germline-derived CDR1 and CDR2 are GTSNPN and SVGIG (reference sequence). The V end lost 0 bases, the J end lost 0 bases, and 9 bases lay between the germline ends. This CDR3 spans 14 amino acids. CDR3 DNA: TGTGCCTGGAGTGTGGGCGGTAGCTCCTACGAGCAGTACTTC. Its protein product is CAWSVGGSSYEQYF.

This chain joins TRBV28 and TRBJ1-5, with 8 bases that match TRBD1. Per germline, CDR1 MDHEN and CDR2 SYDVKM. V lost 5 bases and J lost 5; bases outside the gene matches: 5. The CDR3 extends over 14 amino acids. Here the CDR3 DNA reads TGTGCCAGCAGTCCCCGGACAGGGCATCAGCCCCAGCATTTT. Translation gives CASSPRTGHQPQHF.

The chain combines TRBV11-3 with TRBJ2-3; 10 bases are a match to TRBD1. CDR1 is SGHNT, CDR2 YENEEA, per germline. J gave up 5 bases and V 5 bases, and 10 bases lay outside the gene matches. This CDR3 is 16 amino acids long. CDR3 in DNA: TGTGCCAGCAGCGCCACGACAGGGGGCGGAGGAGATACGCAGTATTTT. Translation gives CASSATTGGGGDTQYF.

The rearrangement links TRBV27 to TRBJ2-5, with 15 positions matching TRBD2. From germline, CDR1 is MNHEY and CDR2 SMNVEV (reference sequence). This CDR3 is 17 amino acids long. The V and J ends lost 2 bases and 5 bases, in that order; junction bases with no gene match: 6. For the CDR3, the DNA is TGTGCCAGCAGTTTAATTGGACTAGCGGGGGGGCGGGAGACCCAGTACTTC. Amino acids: CASSLIGLAGGRETQYF.

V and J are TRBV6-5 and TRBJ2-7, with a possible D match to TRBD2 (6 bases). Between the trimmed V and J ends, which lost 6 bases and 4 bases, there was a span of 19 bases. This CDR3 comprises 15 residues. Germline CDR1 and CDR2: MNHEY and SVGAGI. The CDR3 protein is CASRASDYGQYEQYF. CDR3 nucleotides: TGTGCCAGCAGGGCCTCGGACTACGGGCAATACGAGCAGTACTTC.

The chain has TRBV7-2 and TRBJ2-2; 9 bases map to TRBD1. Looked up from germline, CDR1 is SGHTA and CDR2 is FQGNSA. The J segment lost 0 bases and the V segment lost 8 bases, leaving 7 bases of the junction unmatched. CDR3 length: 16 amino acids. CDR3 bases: TGTGCCAGCCCCGTGGGACAGGGAACGAACACCGGGGAGCTGTTTTTT. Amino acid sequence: CASPVGQGTNTGELFF.

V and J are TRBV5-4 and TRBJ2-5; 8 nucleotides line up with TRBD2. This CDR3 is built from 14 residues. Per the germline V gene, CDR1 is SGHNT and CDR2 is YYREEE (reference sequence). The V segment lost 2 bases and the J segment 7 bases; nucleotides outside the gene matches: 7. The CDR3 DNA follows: TGTGCCAGCAGCTTTTCCGGGGGGGACTGGACCCAGTACTTC. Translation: CASSFSGGDWTQYF.

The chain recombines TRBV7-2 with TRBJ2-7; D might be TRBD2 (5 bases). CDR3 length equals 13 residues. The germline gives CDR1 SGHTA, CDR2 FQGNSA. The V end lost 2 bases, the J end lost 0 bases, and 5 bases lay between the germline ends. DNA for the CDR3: TGTGCCAGCAGCTTACGGGACTCCTACGAGCAGTACTTC. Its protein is CASSLRDSYEQYF.

The CDR3 DNA follows: TGCAGCGTTGACCACTCGGACCGCGAACTATTTTATGGCTACACCTTC. It codes for CSVDHSDRELFYGYTF. V and J are TRBV29-1 and TRBJ1-2; D uncertain. V dropped 3 bases and J dropped 5 bases, with 22 bases sitting between them. The germline V gene encodes CDR1 SQVTM and CDR2 ANQGSEA. The CDR3 runs 16 residues.

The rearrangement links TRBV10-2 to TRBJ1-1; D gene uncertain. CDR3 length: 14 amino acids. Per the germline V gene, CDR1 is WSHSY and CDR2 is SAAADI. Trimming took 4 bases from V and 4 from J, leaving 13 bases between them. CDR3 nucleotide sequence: TGCGCCAGCAGTGTTCGGGGAAGTAGCACTGAAGCTTTCTTT. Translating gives CASSVRGSSTEAFF.

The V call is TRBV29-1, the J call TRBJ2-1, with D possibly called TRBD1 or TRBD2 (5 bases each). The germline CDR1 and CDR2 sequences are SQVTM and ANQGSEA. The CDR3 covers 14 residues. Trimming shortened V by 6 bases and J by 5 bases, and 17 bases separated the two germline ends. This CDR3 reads CSVLGRRSDNEQFF. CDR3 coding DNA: TGCAGCGTCCTGGGACGGAGATCCGACAATGAGCAGTTCTTC.

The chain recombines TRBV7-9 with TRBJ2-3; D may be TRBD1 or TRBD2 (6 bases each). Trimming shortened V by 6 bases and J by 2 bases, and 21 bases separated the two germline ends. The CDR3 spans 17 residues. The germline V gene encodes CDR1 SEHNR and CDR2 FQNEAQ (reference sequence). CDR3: CASRHNLRRDTTDTQYF. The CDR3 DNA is TGTGCCAGCAGACATAACCTGAGGCGGGACACCACAGATACGCAGTATTTT.

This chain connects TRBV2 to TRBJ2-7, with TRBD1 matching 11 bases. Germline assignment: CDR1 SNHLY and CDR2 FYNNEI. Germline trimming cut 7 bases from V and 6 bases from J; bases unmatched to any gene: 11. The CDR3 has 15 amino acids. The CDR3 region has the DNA TGTGCCAGCACTGAGGGACAGGGGGTGTGGTTCGAGCAGTACTTC. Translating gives CASTEGQGVWFEQYF.

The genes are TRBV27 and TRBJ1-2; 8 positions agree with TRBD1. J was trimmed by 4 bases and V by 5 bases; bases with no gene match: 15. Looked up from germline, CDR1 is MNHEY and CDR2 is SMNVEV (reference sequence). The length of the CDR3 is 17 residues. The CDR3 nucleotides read TGTGCCAGCAGTCTTATGGGGGGGAGGGGACAGGTCTATGGCTACACCTTC. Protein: CASSLMGGRGQVYGYTF.

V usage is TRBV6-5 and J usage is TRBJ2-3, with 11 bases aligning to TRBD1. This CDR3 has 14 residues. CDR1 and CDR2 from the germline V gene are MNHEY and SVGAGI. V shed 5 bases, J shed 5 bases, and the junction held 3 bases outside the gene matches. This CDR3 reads CASSRDRGGDTQYF. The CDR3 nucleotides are TGTGCCAGCAGTCGGGACAGGGGGGGAGATACGCAGTATTTT.